This TCR beta chain was sequenced for a study of shared T cell receptors in the human thymus. Trimming pared 3 bases from V and 4 bases from J, leaving 23 bases between. This CDR3 has 18 residues. The germline V gene has CDR1 LNHDA and CDR2 SQIVND (reference sequence). Libraries were prepared by immunoSEQ multiplex PCR; TCRdb keeps only in-frame clonotypes and omits some of them. Here the sample spans about 380,000 clones, just under 95% being singletons. The chain couples TRBV19 to TRBJ2-3; D perhaps matches TRBD2 (6 bases). The receptor was derived from a human donor. Sequencing used thymocytes. CDR3 bases: TGTGCCAGTAGTATGTGGTTTGGTGGTGGGGGGTCGGCAGATACGCAGTATTTT. It specifies CASSMWFGGGGSADTQYF.